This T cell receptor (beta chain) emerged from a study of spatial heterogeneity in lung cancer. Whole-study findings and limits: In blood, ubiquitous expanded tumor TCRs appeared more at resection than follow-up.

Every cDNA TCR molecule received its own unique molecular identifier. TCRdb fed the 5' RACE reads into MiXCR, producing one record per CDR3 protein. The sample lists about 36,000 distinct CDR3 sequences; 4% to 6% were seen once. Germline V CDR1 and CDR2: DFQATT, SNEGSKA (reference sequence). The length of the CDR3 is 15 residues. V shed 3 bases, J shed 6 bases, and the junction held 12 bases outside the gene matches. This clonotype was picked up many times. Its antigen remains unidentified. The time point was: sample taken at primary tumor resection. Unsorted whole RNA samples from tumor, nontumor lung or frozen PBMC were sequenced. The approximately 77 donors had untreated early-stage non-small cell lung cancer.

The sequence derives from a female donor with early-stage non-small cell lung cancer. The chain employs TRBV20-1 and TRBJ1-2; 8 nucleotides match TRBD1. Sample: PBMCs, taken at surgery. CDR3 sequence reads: CSARDRDRSFDGYTF. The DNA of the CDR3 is TGCAGTGCTAGGGACCGGGACAGGAGTTTTGATGGCTACACCTTC.